These T cell receptor beta chains were read from a single sample in a study of cytomegalovirus exposure and HLA in healthy donors. Produced via immunoSEQ multiplex PCR; TCRdb's table is partial and in-frame only. The data contain more than 95,000 clones, roughly 80% of them seen just once; the ten biggest clones take up roughly 2%. Sequencing was performed on PBMCs. The receptors derive from a man younger than 35 in good health and CMV-seronegative. The CDR3 runs from the conserved cysteine through the conserved F or W. Size is stated for part of the rows, as once, few or many counts, or as a class when the clone is expanded.

abundance	j_gene	v_gene	CDR3aa
few	TRBJ2-5	TRBV20-1	CSAPSVETQYF
-	TRBJ2-1	TRBV7-3	CASSPRGGGPEQFF
once	TRBJ2-1	TRBV19	CASTAGEVPEQFF
few	TRBJ1-2	TRBV5-1	CASRQDSSPNYGYTF
-	TRBJ1-1	TRBV4-1	CASSQDLGRGRRTEAFF
-	TRBJ1-2	TRBV7-2	CASSLMPSNYTF
-	TRBJ1-2	TRBV10-3	CAISDSGVYGYTF
-	TRBJ1-1	TRBV27	CASSLKGTGATEAFF
-	TRBJ2-7	TRBV6-5	CASSYARQGGEQYF
-	TRBJ1-1	TRBV9	CASSPWALNTEAFF
-	TRBJ1-4	TRBV13	CASRSRDRREKLFF
-	TRBJ1-5	TRBV2	CASSGPRGGNQPQHF
-	TRBJ1-1	TRBV5-1	CASSLGGGPPPTEAFF
-	TRBJ2-4	TRBV6-1	CASRPWTGGNIQYF
-	TRBJ2-3	TRBV6-5	CASRGRGKDTQYF
-	TRBJ2-5	TRBV9	CASSVEGRGAWETQYF
-	TRBJ2-6	TRBV14	CASSSWGDQQGAGANVLTF
-	TRBJ2-3	TRBV7-3	CASSLVGDTQYF
few	TRBJ2-1	TRBV10-3	CAISGEDRSSYNEQFF
-	TRBJ1-3	TRBV29-1	CSVSQGASGNTIYF
-	TRBJ2-7	TRBV27	CASSLMASGGAGEQYF
-	TRBJ1-3	TRBV27	CASSPRDRRNTIYF
-	TRBJ1-2	TRBV6-6	CASTLGGATYGYTF
once	TRBJ1-1	TRBV11-1	CASSPTTGLNTEAFF
-	TRBJ2-3	TRBV4-2	CASSDLDTQYF
few	TRBJ1-2	TRBV7-9	CASSLAGQLKNGYTF
-	TRBJ2-7	TRBV29-1	CSVEGTDYEQYF
-	TRBJ2-5	TRBV2	CASSEALTSGGETQYF
-	TRBJ2-1	TRBV27	CASSPLTGLAGANEQFF
-	TRBJ2-3	TRBV5-4	CASSPSSTSGGVTQYF
-	TRBJ2-7	TRBV19	CASTRGQGVLGDNEQYF
-	TRBJ2-1	TRBV7-3	CASSLGSGGAENEQFF
-	TRBJ2-4	TRBV5-1	CASSLDQRSDTNHIGPTF
-	TRBJ2-7	TRBV11-2	CASSFSTGEGYEQYF
few	TRBJ2-3	TRBV11-2	CASSSGGGQADTQYF
-	TRBJ2-1	TRBV10-3	CAISPRQGYYSTEQFF
-	TRBJ1-1	TRBV7-9	CSSSQGTGRGTEAFF
-	TRBJ2-7	TRBV2	CASKKDRVNYEQYF
-	TRBJ1-1	TRBV7-6	CASSLHRGTEAFF
-	TRBJ2-3	TRBV7-3	CASSPSRGTDTQYF
-	TRBJ1-6	TRBV4-2	CASSQWTGAPLHF
-	TRBJ1-2	TRBV7-9	CASSLATGPFRDYGYTF
-	TRBJ2-7	TRBV27	CASSHGGGSYEQYF
-	TRBJ2-2	TRBV7-2	CASSRKRGETGELFF
-	TRBJ2-3	TRBV11-3	CASSPSGGARTQYF
-	TRBJ2-5	TRBV18	CASSTEETQYF
-	TRBJ2-2	TRBV6-5	CATEAGGNTGELFF
-	TRBJ2-3	TRBV6-4	CASSEREGADTQYF
-	TRBJ2-7	TRBV7-9	CASSWRDSTYEQYF
-	TRBJ2-3	TRBV2	CASSLRGKDTQYF
-	TRBJ2-7	TRBV2	CASSGQGADYEQYF
few	TRBJ2-1	TRBV29-1	CSTRVGEQFF
-	TRBJ2-3	TRBV7-3	CASSLSGGRADTQYF